Shown below are 21 T cell receptor beta chains from a single sample sequenced in a study of CD8+ T cells in alopecia areata. RNA extraction and reverse transcription yielded cDNA as sequencing template. Method: immunoSEQ multiplex PCR; TCRdb's copy keeps in-frame clones and lacks some. The sample carries about 110,000 clones, about four fifths recorded once. Treatment indicated: oral pan-JAK inhibitor, 5-10 mg twice daily. Sequencing was performed on CD8+ T cells sorted from blood, taken at week 24, from a patient treated with tofacitinib. All receptors come from a human donor with alopecia areata.

This clone qualifies as medium-sized. The gene calls are TRBV6-5 and TRBJ1-1; 8 bases fit TRBD1. This CDR3 is built from 16 residues. Germline-derived CDR1 and CDR2 are MNHEY and SVGAGI. Trimming removed 2 bases from V and 0 bases from J; junction bases left unmatched: 5. CDR3 sequence (DNA): TGTGCCAGCAGTTACGGTAACAGGGGGATGAACACTGAAGCTTTCTTT. Translated: CASSYGNRGMNTEAFF.

This sequence joins TRBV6-5 and TRBJ2-1; D uncertain. With 4 bases removed from V and 2 bases from J, the gap between germline ends came to 15 bases. Per the germline V gene, CDR1 is MNHEY and CDR2 is SVGAGI. This CDR3 comprises 16 residues. The CDR3 DNA follows: TGTGCCAGCAGTTCCTACGGAGTGGGCCCCTACAATGAGCAGTTCTTC. Protein sequence: CASSSYGVGPYNEQFF.

Only a few counts were recorded for this clone. The chain uses TRBV23-1 and TRBJ2-5; a weak D match, TRBD2 (6 bases). TRBV23-1 is sorted into the ORF group, with uncertain function. This CDR3 is 15 amino acids long. Trimming removed 8 bases from V and 5 bases from J, with 21 bases in between. The CDR3: CASGNPSVSRETQYF. Here the CDR3 DNA reads TGCGCCAGCGGGAACCCTAGCGTATCAAGGGAGACCCAGTACTTC.

This clone came up once. The V and J genes are TRBV29-1 and TRBJ2-7; no definite D call. CDR1 SQVTM and CDR2 ANQGSEA come from the germline V gene. V was trimmed by 7 bases and J by 3 bases, leaving 10 bases between them. This CDR3 has 11 residues. The CDR3 DNA reads TGCAGCGCCAAACAGAGCTACGAGCAGTACTTC. Translated, it gives CSAKQSYEQYF.

The chain employs TRBV4-3 and TRBJ2-7; D remains ambiguous. Trimming took off 1 base at V and 4 bases at J, with 11 bases between the two ends. CDR1 is LGHNA and CDR2 is YSLEER in the germline V gene. CDR3 length: 14 amino acids. The CDR3 loop reads CASSQGVGMYEQYF. The DNA for the CDR3 is TGCGCCAGCAGCCAAGGGGTAGGGATGTACGAGCAGTACTTC.

V usage is TRBV6-1 and J usage is TRBJ2-7, with D maybe TRBD1 (6 bases). The germline V gene encodes CDR1 MNHNS and CDR2 SASEGT. V was pared by 3 bases and J by 6 bases, with 12 bases between. There are 13 residues in the CDR3. CDR3 in amino acids: CASSEGAQVEQYF. CDR3 nucleotides: TGTGCCAGCAGTGAGGGGGCGCAGGTCGAGCAGTACTTC.

The V call is TRBV20-1, the J call TRBJ2-7, with TRBD1 matching over 7 bases. V shed 5 bases and J 5 bases; nucleotides not matched to a gene: 3. The CDR3 has 11 amino acids. Germline V lookup: CDR1 DFQATT, CDR2 SNEGSKA (reference sequence). The CDR3 DNA follows: TGCAGTGCTTTCCAGGGGGACGAGCAGTACTTC. It codes for CSAFQGDEQYF.

The rearrangement joins TRBV6-5 to TRBJ2-7; 8 bases are a match to TRBD1. With 10 bases clipped from V and 7 bases from J, the junction kept 9 bases outside the gene matches. Germline values: CDR1 MNHEY, CDR2 SVGAGI. CDR3 size: 12 residues. The CDR3 DNA reads TGTGCCATCGGACAGGGTATGGGAGAGCAGTACTTC. Its translation is CAIGQGMGEQYF.

The J gene is TRBJ1-3, the V gene TRBV27; D is ambiguous. Germline V CDR1 and CDR2: MNHEY, SMNVEV (reference sequence). Trimming pared 5 bases from V and 0 bases from J, leaving 17 bases between. The CDR3 consists of 17 residues. CDR3 in DNA: TGTGCCAGCAGTCCCTCAGCGGCGCAGAGCTCTGGAAACACCATATATTTT. This sequence encodes CASSPSAAQSSGNTIYF.

The chain couples TRBV11-2 to TRBJ1-2; TRBD1 might be the D (6 bases). CDR1 SGHAT and CDR2 FQNNGV come from the germline V gene. With 5 bases removed from V and 2 bases from J, the gap between germline ends came to 9 bases. This CDR3 spans 13 amino acids. CDR3 in amino acids: CASSDRSNYGYTF. CDR3 in DNA: TGTGCCAGCAGCGACAGGAGCAACTATGGCTACACCTTC.

The chain joins TRBV5-1 to TRBJ2-7; 7 nucleotides line up with TRBD1. Germline V lookup: CDR1 SGHRS, CDR2 YFSETQ. This CDR3 is built from 14 residues. Unmatched junction bases numbered 3, after V lost 1 base and J lost 2 bases. DNA for the CDR3: TGCGCCAGCAGCTTGACAGGGGAGACCTACGAGCAGTACTTC. As protein: CASSLTGETYEQYF.

V gene TRBV4-3 combines with J gene TRBJ2-5, with D perhaps matching TRBD1 or TRBD2 (5 bases each). V lost 2 bases to trimming and J lost 5 bases, with 9 bases between them. Germline values: CDR1 LGHNA, CDR2 YSLEER. The length of the CDR3 is 13 residues. Here the CDR3 DNA reads TGCGCCAGCAGCCAACGACAGCGGGAGACCCAGTACTTC. The encoded protein is CASSQRQRETQYF.

The rearrangement uses TRBV2 and TRBJ2-7; D is ambiguous. Germline V CDR1 and CDR2: SNHLY, FYNNEI. The V and J ends lost 4 bases and 3 bases respectively, with 13 bases between them. This CDR3 is 14 amino acids long. The CDR3 sequence: CASSGGSLFYEQYF. The CDR3 nucleotides are TGTGCCAGCAGTGGTGGTAGCCTGTTCTACGAGCAGTACTTC.

The rearrangement joins TRBV29-1 to TRBJ1-1; no firm D call. Looked up from germline, CDR1 is SQVTM and CDR2 is ANQGSEA. The CDR3 contains 12 residues. Deletions cut 3 bases from V and 3 bases from J, with 8 bases between. This CDR3 is CSVEREDTEAFF. The CDR3 DNA reads TGCAGCGTTGAGCGAGAGGACACTGAAGCTTTCTTT.

The genes are TRBV9 and TRBJ2-5; D might be TRBD1 or TRBD2, each matching 6 bases. This CDR3 is built from 15 residues. Germline V gene data show CDR1 as SGDLS and CDR2 as YYNGEE. V lost 1 base, J lost 1 base, and 11 bases lay in between. As DNA, the CDR3 is TGTGCCAGCAGCGTATGGGGGGCAGCCCAAGAGACCCAGTACTTC. Translation: CASSVWGAAQETQYF.

The chain has TRBV7-9 and TRBJ2-3; 8 bases line up with TRBD1. The CDR3 runs 14 residues. V was pared by 4 bases and J by 3 bases, with 3 bases of the junction left unmatched. Germline V CDR1 and CDR2: SEHNR, FQNEAQ (reference sequence). The CDR3, as DNA: TGTGCCAGCAGCTCCGGGACAGGAACAGATACGCAGTATTTT. Protein sequence: CASSSGTGTDTQYF.

The chain joins TRBV4-1 to TRBJ1-1; D may be TRBD1 (5 bases). The CDR3 length is 15 residues. CDR1 MGHRA and CDR2 YSYEKL come from the germline V gene. Trimming took 1 base from V and 4 from J, leaving 13 bases between them. In DNA form, the CDR3 reads TGCGCCAGCAGCCAAGGTGAGGGGAAGAGCACTGAAGCTTTCTTT. It is translated as CASSQGEGKSTEAFF.

DNA for the CDR3: TGCAGCGTTGAGGACAGGGGGTTGTCCGGGCGTACGCAGTATTTT. This translates into CSVEDRGLSGRTQYF. The chain is built from TRBV29-1 and TRBJ2-3; 10 nucleotides line up with TRBD1. CDR3 length: 15 amino acids. In germline, CDR1 is SQVTM, CDR2 ANQGSEA. J lost 8 bases, V lost 3 bases, and 11 bases had no gene match.

The V call is TRBV27, the J call TRBJ2-1, with D unresolved. CDR3 length: 12 residues. V lost 2 bases, J lost 9 bases, and 8 bases lay in between. The germline CDR1 and CDR2 sequences are MNHEY and SMNVEV (reference sequence). The CDR3, as DNA: TGTGCCAGCAGTTTAGGTTGGGGTGAGCAGTTCTTC. Protein: CASSLGWGEQFF.

This clone was counted a single time. The chain uses TRBV7-6 and TRBJ2-2, with TRBD1 identical over 8 bases. This CDR3 has 15 amino acids. Looked up from germline, CDR1 is SGHVS and CDR2 is FNYEAQ. With 2 bases clipped from V and 4 bases from J, the junction kept 3 bases outside the gene matches. The CDR3 is CASSLTTGGTGELFF. The CDR3 DNA reads TGTGCCAGCAGCTTAACTACAGGGGGCACCGGGGAGCTGTTTTTT.

This chain connects TRBV9 to TRBJ2-2, with 8 bases that match TRBD2. Trimming removed 0 bases from V and 6 bases from J; junction bases left unmatched: 4. Germline CDR1 reads SGDLS; CDR2 reads YYNGEE. The CDR3 runs to 15 residues. CDR3 region: CASSVAGLGPGELFF. The CDR3 region has the DNA TGTGCCAGCAGCGTAGCGGGACTAGGTCCCGGGGAGCTGTTTTTT. Filled out from reference TRBV9 and TRBJ2-2, the complete variable domain reads DSGVTQTPKHLITATGQRVTLRCSPRSGDLSVYWYQQSLDQGLQFLIQYYNGEERAKGNILERFSAQQFPDLHSELNLSSLELGDSALYFCASSVAGLGPGELFFGEGSRLTVL.